The TCR beta chain under discussion was sequenced for a study of T cell repertoires in cytomegalovirus infection (dated by TCRdb to the late 2010s). For the study in its entirety: Peptide stimulations targeted recently identified HLA-C-restricted CMV epitopes, whose presentation resists viral immunomodulation, together with well-studied HLA-B-restricted epitopes. Because public TCR beta signatures pointed to carriage of CMV infection together with the matching HLA type, the HLA type of each donor mattered for the analysis.

The treatment or condition label of this sample denotes: in vitro stimulation with specific CMV peptide epitopes to enrich CMV-specific T cells. Instrument on record: Illumina HiSeq 1500. Using fastp trimming at Q25 and MiXCR clonotype assembly, TCRdb reanalyzed the public sequencing data and kept in-frame beta chains. Under each unique CDR3 protein, matching rows form one entry showing the most common genes and DNA. The sample table records fewer than 1,000,000 distinct CDR3 sequences; about a third of these occur just once. The top ten hold roughly an eighth of the sample. The full study reports these points: The ex vivo response was dominated by HLA-C-restricted CMV-specific TCR beta clonotypes, which also provided the single most frequent clonotype in two of eight donors. In both this cohort and an independent roughly 350-donor cohort, the cumulative frequency of public TCR beta family members distinguished carriers of CMV infection plus the relevant HLA type.

This clonotype was counted only a few times. Its specific antigen is unknown. Base quality data are lacking; no much larger clone is found one base away. CDR1 MGHRA and CDR2 YSYEKL are derived from the germline V gene. V drops 2 bases and J drops 7 bases, leaving 9 bases in between. The CDR3 measures 12 amino acids from cysteine to phenylalanine. The retained sequence is limited to the CDR3, 36 bases, with the frame set at the first base. The rearrangement combines TRBV4-1 with TRBJ2-7; the D gene is not confidently resolved. Sequences were derived from cultured CD8+ T cells from PBMCs, sampled from culture after CMV antigen stimulation. This TCR came from a human donor in good health (CMV status not recorded). Some clones in this sample may be carry-over from other donors' samples. The base sequence is TGCGCCAGCAGCCAACATACTGGGGAGCAGTACTTC. It encodes CASSQHTGEQYF.